A selection of T cell receptor beta chains follows, all from one sample in a study of blood T cell repertoires in COVID-19. The protocol was immunoSEQ multiplex PCR, while the TCRdb copy is restricted to in-frame clones and leaves out a portion. The table shows under 350,000 clones, with approximately 89% occurring only once. Sequenced sample: PBMCs or T cells enriched from blood (not recorded which). The receptors derive from a woman younger than 30 who had recovered from COVID-19. Both conserved end residues are part of each CDR3. D genes are given only for firm matches. Clone size, where shown, is once, few, many, or a class for clones that have expanded.

j_gene	abundance	v_gene	d_gene	CDR3nt	CDR3aa
TRBJ1-2	-	TRBV19	-	TGTGCCAGTAGTATAAAAGACAATGGGTATGGCTACACCTTC	CASSIKDNGYGYTF
TRBJ1-6	-	TRBV5-1	TRBD1	TGCGCCAGCAGCCCTGGGACAGGGCGTAATTCACCCCTCCACTTT	CASSPGTGRNSPLHF
TRBJ1-2	-	TRBV7-2	TRBD1	TGTGCCAGCAGCTCACAGGGGGAATATGGCTACACCTTC	CASSSQGEYGYTF
TRBJ2-1	-	TRBV29-1	-	TGCAGCGTTGAAATACAGGGTTACTACAATGAGCAGTTCTTC	CSVEIQGYYNEQFF
TRBJ2-5	-	TRBV5-6	TRBD1	TGTGCCAGCAGCTTCTTACAGGGGATCCAAGAGACCCAGTACTTC	CASSFLQGIQETQYF
TRBJ2-1	-	TRBV10-1	TRBD1	TGCGCCAGCAGTGAGTCGACAGGGCCGAACAATGAGCAGTTCTTC	CASSESTGPNNEQFF
TRBJ2-3	-	TRBV27	TRBD2	TGTGCCAGCAGTCTTTCGACTAGCGGGGATACGCAGTATTTT	CASSLSTSGDTQYF
TRBJ2-1	-	TRBV7-3	-	TGTGCCAGCATGTCGAGGCGGGACCCATCCTACAATGAGCAGTTCTTC	CASMSRRDPSYNEQFF
TRBJ1-2	-	TRBV11-2	-	TGTGCCAGCCCACCACCAGGGGCCTCTGGCTACACCTTC	CASPPPGASGYTF
TRBJ2-1	-	TRBV4-2	TRBD1	TGTGCCAGCAGCCAGGCGACAGGGTTGGATGAGCAGTTCTTC	CASSQATGLDEQFF
TRBJ1-5	few	TRBV12-3/TRBV12-4	-	TGTGCCAGCAGTTCAGGGATGGGTCAGCCCCAGCATTTT	CASSSGMGQPQHF
TRBJ1-3	-	TRBV4-2	-	TGTGCCAGCAGCCAATACAGAAACACCATATATTTT	CASSQYRNTIYF
TRBJ2-1	-	TRBV9	TRBD2	TGTGCCAGCAGTATGACTAGCGGGAGCAATGAGCAGTTCTTC	CASSMTSGSNEQFF
TRBJ2-5	-	TRBV2	TRBD2	TGTGCCAGCAGTGGGCTAGCGGAATCATACCAAGAGACCCAGTACTTC	CASSGLAESYQETQYF
TRBJ1-1	-	TRBV7-2	-	TGTGCCAGCAGCTTCGACAGGCGTCTTATCAACACTGAAGCTTTCTTT	CASSFDRRLINTEAFF
TRBJ2-1	-	TRBV7-6	-	TGTGCCAGCAGCTTGGCCGTCGACACCGATCGTAGCAATGAGCAGTTCTTC	CASSLAVDTDRSNEQFF
TRBJ2-7	-	TRBV30	TRBD1	TGTGCCGTAGGACAGGGGACCGAGCAGTACTTC	CAVGQGTEQYF
TRBJ2-1	once	TRBV11-3	TRBD2	TGTGCCAGCAGCTTAGCGGGAGGGACCTACAATGAGCAGTTCTTC	CASSLAGGTYNEQFF
TRBJ1-1	-	TRBV19	-	TGTGCCAGTAGTATAGTGCCAGGGAACACTGAAGCTTTCTTT	CASSIVPGNTEAFF
TRBJ1-1	-	TRBV12-5	TRBD1	TGTGCTAGTGGTTTGTGGACAGGGGGGAACACTGAAGCTTTCTTT	CASGLWTGGNTEAFF
TRBJ2-2	once	TRBV3-1/TRBV3-2	TRBD1	TGTGCCAGCAGCCGCTTCCGGGGACAGGGGTCTGACACCGGGGAGCTGTTTTTT	CASSRFRGQGSDTGELFF
TRBJ2-7	-	TRBV11-2	TRBD2	TGTGCCAGCAGCCAGGGACTAGTTGCCCTATACGAGCAGTACTTC	CASSQGLVALYEQYF
TRBJ2-1	few	TRBV5-4	TRBD2	TGTGCCAGCAGCCTAAATAGCGGGAGCTCCTACAATGAGCAGTTCTTC	CASSLNSGSSYNEQFF
TRBJ2-7	-	TRBV29-1	-	TGCAGCGTTGAAGAGGAACAGGGCAGCCACTACGAGCAGTACTTC	CSVEEEQGSHYEQYF
TRBJ2-1	-	TRBV4-1	-	TGCGCCAGCAGCCAAGTAACAGGTCGCGATGAGCAGTTCTTC	CASSQVTGRDEQFF
TRBJ2-2	-	TRBV5-1	TRBD2	TGCGCCAGCAGCTTGGGGACTAGCGGGAGGACCGGGGAGCTGTTTTTT	CASSLGTSGRTGELFF
TRBJ2-5	-	TRBV1	-	TGCACCAGCAGCCTCTTCCAGGTTAGCGCAGGCGGAAAGACCCAGTACTTC	CTSSLFQVSAGGKTQYF
TRBJ1-1	-	TRBV9	-	TGTGCCAGCAGCGTAGACCTCTTGGGGGGGGACGGCACTGAAGCTTTCTTT	CASSVDLLGGDGTEAFF
TRBJ1-2	-	TRBV5-4	TRBD1	TGTGCCAGCAGCTCAGGGGGGAACTATGGCTACACCTTC	CASSSGGNYGYTF
TRBJ1-2	-	TRBV5-1	-	TGCGCCAGCAGCTTGGCGAATGACTGGAACTATGGCTACACCTTC	CASSLANDWNYGYTF
TRBJ1-1	-	TRBV4-3	-	TGCGCCAGCAGCCAAGATCAAGTGGGAGGCGCTGAAGCTTTCTTT	CASSQDQVGGAEAFF
TRBJ2-5	once	TRBV7-7	-	TGTGCCAGCAGCCGGGGATTAACAGGGTTGGAGGAGGAGACCCAGTACTTC	CASSRGLTGLEEETQYF
TRBJ1-5	-	TRBV7-9	-	TGTGCCAGCAGCTCCCCAGGGCGGATAGGGGATCAGCCCCAGCATTTT	CASSSPGRIGDQPQHF
TRBJ2-5	-	TRBV7-9	-	TGTGCCAGCAGCGACCTTTACAGGGAGACCCAGTACTTC	CASSDLYRETQYF
TRBJ2-3	-	TRBV5-1	TRBD2	TGCGCCAGCAGCTTGTTTGCGGGAGGGGCCACAGATACGCAGTATTTT	CASSLFAGGATDTQYF
TRBJ1-1	-	TRBV6-5	-	TGTGCCAGCAGTTACTCGTCTCTAGAGACTGAAGCTTTCTTT	CASSYSSLETEAFF
TRBJ1-1	-	TRBV18	TRBD1	TGTGCCAGCTCACCCCAGGGGGTGAACACTGAAGCTTTCTTT	CASSPQGVNTEAFF
TRBJ1-4	-	TRBV2	-	TGTGCCAGCAGTACAGGGTGGGCTAATGAAAAACTGTTTTTT	CASSTGWANEKLFF
TRBJ1-1	few	TRBV11-3	-	TGTGCCAGCAGTGCCGGGCCGGAGGGCACTGAAGCTTTCTTT	CASSAGPEGTEAFF
TRBJ1-1	-	TRBV6-5	-	TGTGCCAGCAAGCTCTGGAACACTGAAGCTTTCTTT	CASKLWNTEAFF
TRBJ1-1	-	TRBV7-9	-	TGTGCCAGCAGCTTAGCCGCTTGGGGCATCGGCACTGAAGCTTTCTTT	CASSLAAWGIGTEAFF
TRBJ1-2	once	TRBV28	TRBD1	TGTGCCAGCAGTTTGGCAGGGGGGAACTATGGCTACACCTTC	CASSLAGGNYGYTF
TRBJ1-2	-	TRBV5-8	TRBD1	TGTGCCAGCAGTCAACAGGGGGCGAAAGGCTACACCTTC	CASSQQGAKGYTF
TRBJ1-4	-	TRBV2	TRBD1	TGTGCCAGCAACGAACTTCAGGGGGCAAGGGAAAAACTGTTTTTT	CASNELQGAREKLFF
TRBJ1-6	-	TRBV9	-	TGTGCCAGCAGCCGAGACAGCCATCCCCTCCACTTT	CASSRDSHPLHF
TRBJ2-7	-	TRBV27	-	TGTGCCAGCAGTTTTCAACAGGATACCTCCTACGAGCAGTACTTC	CASSFQQDTSYEQYF
TRBJ1-5	-	TRBV6-2/TRBV6-3	TRBD1	TGTGCCAGCAGTTCGGGACAGACAAACAGCAATCAGCCCCAGCATTTT	CASSSGQTNSNQPQHF
TRBJ1-4	-	TRBV9	-	TGTGCCAATACCTCGACAGAAGATAATGAAAAACTGTTTTTT	CANTSTEDNEKLFF
TRBJ2-7	-	TRBV27	-	TGTGCCAGCAGTTCTAACGGGGGGACAACCTACGAGCAGTACTTC	CASSSNGGTTYEQYF
TRBJ2-2	-	TRBV9	TRBD2	TGTGCCAGCAGCGTAGACCCGACTAGCGGTAACACCGGGGAGCTGTTTTTT	CASSVDPTSGNTGELFF
TRBJ2-3	-	TRBV30	TRBD2	TGTGCCTGGAACGCGGGAGGGGCGGAAGATACGCAGTATTTT	CAWNAGGAEDTQYF
TRBJ2-1	-	TRBV7-8	-	TGTGCCAGCAGTCCATCCGCCCAGGGTTCCTACAATGAGCAGTTCTTC	CASSPSAQGSYNEQFF
TRBJ1-1	few	TRBV28	TRBD1	TGTGCCAGCAGCCAGTCTACAGGGGGTGAAGCTTTCTTT	CASSQSTGGEAFF
TRBJ1-1	-	TRBV5-1	-	TGCGCCAGCAGCTTGGCCCCGGGCAGGGACACTGAAGCTTTCTTT	CASSLAPGRDTEAFF
TRBJ1-2	-	TRBV5-1	TRBD1	TGCGCCAGCAGGGATATAGGGGGCACCGTTAACTATGGCTACACCTTC	CASRDIGGTVNYGYTF